This TCR beta chain is from a study of control samples from healthy donors and cancer patients. Germline trimming cut 10 bases from V and 9 bases from J; bases unmatched to any gene: 12. Germline-derived CDR1 and CDR2 are LNHDA and SQIVND (reference sequence). The CDR3 runs to 14 residues. Using immunoSEQ multiplex PCR, the repertoire was profiled, and TCRdb retains in-frame clones only, with some absent. The data hold about 160,000 clones, with about 94% observed a single time. The specimen sequenced was PBMCs. This receptor was taken from a man in his sixties with colorectal cancer. V and J are TRBV19 and TRBJ2-1; 10 nucleotides align to TRBD1. CDR3 in amino acids: CATGGGQGLSEQFF. CDR3 nucleotide sequence: TGTGCCACAGGGGGGGGACAGGGGTTGTCTGAGCAGTTCTTC.